This T cell receptor beta chain derives from a study of identifying expanded T cells in peripheral blood. Study results and limitations: Approximately two-week clone count variance significantly increased as total template count grew. Differentially abundant clones: roughly 1.2 between replicates, roughly 16 at two to three weeks, 19 to 20 at four.

This clone was picked up one time. Its antigen is as yet unknown. Assay used: immunoSEQ multiplex PCR; TCRdb lists only in-frame clones, some missing. Of more than 75,000 clones in the sample, more than 75% were seen once. Healthy donors had no documented immune events, such as infections, while sampled. Material: blood. This clonotype originated in a person between 18 and 69 years old in good health.

The CDR3 coding sequence is TGCGCCAGCAAATCCAGACTAGCGGGCACAGATACGCAGTATTTT. It codes for CASKSRLAGTDTQYF. The chain carries TRBV5-1 and TRBJ2-3, with 9 bases lining up with TRBD2. Trimming at V came to 6 bases and at J to 1 base, leaving 6 bases not matched to a gene. CDR1 is SGHRS and CDR2 is YFSETQ in the germline V gene. CDR3 length equals 15 residues.